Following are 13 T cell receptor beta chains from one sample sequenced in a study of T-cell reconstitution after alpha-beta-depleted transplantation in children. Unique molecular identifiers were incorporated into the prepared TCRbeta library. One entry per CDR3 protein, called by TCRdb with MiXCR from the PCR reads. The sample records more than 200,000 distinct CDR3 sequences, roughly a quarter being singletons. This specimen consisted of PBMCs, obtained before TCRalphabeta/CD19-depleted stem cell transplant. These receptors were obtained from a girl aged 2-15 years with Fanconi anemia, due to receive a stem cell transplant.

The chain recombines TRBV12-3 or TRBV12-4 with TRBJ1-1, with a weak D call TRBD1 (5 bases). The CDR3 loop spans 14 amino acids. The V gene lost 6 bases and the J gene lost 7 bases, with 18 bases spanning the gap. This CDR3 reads CASSRPGTHGEAFF. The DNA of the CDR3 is TGTGCCAGCAGCCGCCCCGGGACCCATGGTGAAGCTTTCTTT.

This CDR3 is CASSFNYQETQYF. The CDR3 DNA reads as TGTGCCAGCAGTTTCAATTACCAAGAGACCCAGTACTTC. This chain connects TRBV28 to TRBJ2-5; D is uncertain. The CDR3 covers 13 residues. V shed 3 bases and J shed 0 bases, with 5 bases lying between them. The germline V gene has CDR1 MDHEN and CDR2 SYDVKM.

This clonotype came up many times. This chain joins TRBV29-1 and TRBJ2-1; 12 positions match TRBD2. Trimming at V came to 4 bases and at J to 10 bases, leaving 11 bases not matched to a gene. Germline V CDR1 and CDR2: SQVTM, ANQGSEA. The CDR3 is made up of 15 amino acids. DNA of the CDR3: TGCAGCGTTGCCCTAGCGGGAGGGCCAGGGTGGGAGCAGTTCTTC. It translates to CSVALAGGPGWEQFF.

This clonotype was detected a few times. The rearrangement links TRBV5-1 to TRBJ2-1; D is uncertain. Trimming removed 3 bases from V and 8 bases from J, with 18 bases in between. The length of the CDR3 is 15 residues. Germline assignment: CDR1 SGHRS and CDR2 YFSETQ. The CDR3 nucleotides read TGCGCCAGCAGCTGGGTGTCGGGTTACGAAGATGAGCAGTTCTTC. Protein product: CASSWVSGYEDEQFF.

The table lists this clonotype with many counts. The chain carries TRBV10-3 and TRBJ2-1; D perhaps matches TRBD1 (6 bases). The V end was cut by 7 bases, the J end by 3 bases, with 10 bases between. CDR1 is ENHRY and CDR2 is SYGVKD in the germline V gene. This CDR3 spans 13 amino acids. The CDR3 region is CAIKAGVYNEQFF. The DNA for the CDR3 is TGTGCCATCAAGGCAGGGGTCTACAATGAGCAGTTCTTC.

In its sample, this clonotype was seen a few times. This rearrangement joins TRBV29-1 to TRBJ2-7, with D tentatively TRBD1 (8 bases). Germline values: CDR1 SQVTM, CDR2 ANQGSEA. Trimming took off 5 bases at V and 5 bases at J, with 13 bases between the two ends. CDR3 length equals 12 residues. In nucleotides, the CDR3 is TGCAGCGTTTACAGGGGGGGCGACGAGCAGTACTTC. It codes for CSVYRGGDEQYF.

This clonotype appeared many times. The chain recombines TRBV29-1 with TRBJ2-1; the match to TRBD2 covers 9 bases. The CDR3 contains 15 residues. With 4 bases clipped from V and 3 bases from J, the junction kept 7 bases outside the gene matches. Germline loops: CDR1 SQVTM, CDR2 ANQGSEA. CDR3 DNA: TGCAGCGTTGTTTGGCGGGAGGGCTTCTACAATGAGCAGTTCTTC. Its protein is CSVVWREGFYNEQFF.

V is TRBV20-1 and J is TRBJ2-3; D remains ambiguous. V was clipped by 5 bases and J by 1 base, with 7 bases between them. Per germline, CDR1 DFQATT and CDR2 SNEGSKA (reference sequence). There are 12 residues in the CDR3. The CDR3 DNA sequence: TGCAGTGCTTCCAGGCGCACAGATACGCAGTATTTT. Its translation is CSASRRTDTQYF.

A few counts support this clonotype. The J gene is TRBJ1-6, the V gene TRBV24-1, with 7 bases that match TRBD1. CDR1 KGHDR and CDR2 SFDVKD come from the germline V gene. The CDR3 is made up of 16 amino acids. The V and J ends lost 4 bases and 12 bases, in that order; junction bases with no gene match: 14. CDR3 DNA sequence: TGTGCCACCAGTGACTACCGGGACAGAAGATCGGGACCCCTCCACTTT. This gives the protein CATSDYRDRRSGPLHF.

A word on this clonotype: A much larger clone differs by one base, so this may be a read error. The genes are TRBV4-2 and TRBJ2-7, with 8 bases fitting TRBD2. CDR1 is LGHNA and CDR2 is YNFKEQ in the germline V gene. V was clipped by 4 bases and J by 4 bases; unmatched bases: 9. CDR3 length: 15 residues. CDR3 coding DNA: TGTGCCAGCAGCCTCGGAATAGCGGGACGGTACGAGCAGTACTTC. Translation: CASSLGIAGRYEQYF.

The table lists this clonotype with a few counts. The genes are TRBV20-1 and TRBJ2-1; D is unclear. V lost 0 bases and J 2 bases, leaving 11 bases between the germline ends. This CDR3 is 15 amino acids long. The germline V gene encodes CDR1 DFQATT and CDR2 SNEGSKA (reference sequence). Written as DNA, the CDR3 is TGCAGTGCTAGAGATGACCTACTCGCCTACAATGAGCAGTTCTTC. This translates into CSARDDLLAYNEQFF.

The CDR3 region is CAERGGSTDTQYF. Here the CDR3 DNA reads TGTGCCGAAAGGGGAGGTAGCACAGATACGCAGTATTTT. The chain uses TRBV7-9 and TRBJ2-3; D might be TRBD2 (6 bases). Trimming took off 11 bases at V and 0 bases at J, with 12 bases between the two ends. This CDR3 is 13 amino acids long. The germline V gene encodes CDR1 SEHNR and CDR2 FQNEAQ (reference sequence).

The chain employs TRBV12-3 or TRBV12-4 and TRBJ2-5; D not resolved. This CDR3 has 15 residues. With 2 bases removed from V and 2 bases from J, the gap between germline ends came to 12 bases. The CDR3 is CASSLPGGVQETQYF. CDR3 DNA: TGTGCCAGCAGTTTACCAGGCGGAGTTCAAGAGACCCAGTACTTC.